This is a list of T cell receptor beta chains from one sample in a study of shared T cell receptors in the human thymus. Repertoires were generated with immunoSEQ multiplex PCR, while TCRdb's copy carries only in-frame clones and drops some. The sample carries around 730,000 clones, 75% to 90% recorded once. The sample also formed part of further work on human thymus T cells.

Sequences were obtained from thymocytes. Source of these receptors: a girl less than two years old with a congenital heart defect. CDR3s include the opening cysteine and the closing phenylalanine or tryptophan.

CSVAQGIEAFF	TRBV20-1	TRBJ1-1
CASSLRYSSLPGKETQYF	TRBV7-2	TRBJ2-5
CASSFGTGNSPLHF	TRBV27	TRBJ1-6
CASSRGRGGSYNEQFF	TRBV19	TRBJ2-1
CASSQDGTSGDYSSTDTQYF	TRBV4-1	TRBJ2-3
CASRTGGPGNEQFF	TRBV6-1	TRBJ2-1
CASSFVAQSLTRAGSYNEQFF	TRBV27	TRBJ2-1
CASSIPLNSGTGTGIVNTQYF	TRBV19	TRBJ2-3
CASSLYRDQPQHF	TRBV7-2	TRBJ1-5
CASSLGGGHSGNTIYF	TRBV7-9	TRBJ1-3
CASSRYEGYTF	TRBV16	TRBJ1-2
CASSHTASPREQFF	TRBV4-1	TRBJ2-1
CASSAPQRAGGTDTQYF	TRBV9	TRBJ2-3
CASSQKPPRGLTGNTIYF	TRBV4-3	TRBJ1-3
CASSLGTGGSDEQFF	TRBV11-2	TRBJ2-1
CASGQPQEETQYF	TRBV19	TRBJ2-5
CASSLRSSPATANYGYTF	TRBV5-6	TRBJ1-2
CASSLPRDRDLISNQPQHF	TRBV7-8	TRBJ1-5
CASSGAPALAGALAKNIQYF	TRBV9	TRBJ2-4
CASSFGGQVNQPQHF	TRBV28	TRBJ1-5
CSVDRTGFPTEAFF	TRBV29-1	TRBJ1-1
CSVGREGTYGYTF	TRBV29-1	TRBJ1-2
CSARECGTQYF	TRBV20-1	TRBJ2-5
CASSRWWPKIHYEAFF	TRBV19	TRBJ1-1